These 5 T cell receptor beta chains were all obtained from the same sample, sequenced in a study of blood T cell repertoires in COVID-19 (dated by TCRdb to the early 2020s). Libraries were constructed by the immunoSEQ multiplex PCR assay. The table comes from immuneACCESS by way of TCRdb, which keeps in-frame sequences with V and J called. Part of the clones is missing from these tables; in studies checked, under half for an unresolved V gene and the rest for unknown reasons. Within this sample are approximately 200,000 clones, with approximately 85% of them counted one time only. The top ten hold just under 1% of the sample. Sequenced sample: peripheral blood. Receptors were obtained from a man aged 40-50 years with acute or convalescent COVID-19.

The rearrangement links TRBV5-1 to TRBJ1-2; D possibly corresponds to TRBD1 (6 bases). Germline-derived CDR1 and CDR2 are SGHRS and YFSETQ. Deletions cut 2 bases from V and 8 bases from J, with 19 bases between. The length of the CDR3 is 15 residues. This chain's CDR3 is CASSLVQGGGYGYTF. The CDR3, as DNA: TGCGCCAGCAGCTTAGTACAGGGTGGGGGATACGGCTACACCTTC.

The chain's CDR3 is CASSLAAGGAYGYTF. Written as DNA, the CDR3 is TGCGCCAGCAGCTTGGCGGCAGGGGGCGCCTATGGCTACACCTTC. The chain is built from TRBV5-1 and TRBJ1-2, with 8 bases aligning to TRBD1. CDR1 is SGHRS and CDR2 is YFSETQ in the germline V gene. This CDR3 has 15 residues. The V gene end was trimmed by 0 bases and the J gene end by 4 bases; junction bases not matched to a gene: 5.

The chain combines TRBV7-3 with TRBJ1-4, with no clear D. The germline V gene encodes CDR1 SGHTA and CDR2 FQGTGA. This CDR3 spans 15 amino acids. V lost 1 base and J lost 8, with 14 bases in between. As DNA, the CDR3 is TGTGCCAGCAGCTTAAGCGGGAATGGGCTAGAAAAACTGTTTTTT. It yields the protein CASSLSGNGLEKLFF.

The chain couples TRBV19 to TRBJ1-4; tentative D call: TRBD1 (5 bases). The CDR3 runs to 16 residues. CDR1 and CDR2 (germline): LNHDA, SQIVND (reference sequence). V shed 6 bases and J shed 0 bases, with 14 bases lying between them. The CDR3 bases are TGTGCCAGTAGCCCACGCCGGGGGGCAACTAATGAAAAACTGTTTTTT. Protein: CASSPRRGATNEKLFF.

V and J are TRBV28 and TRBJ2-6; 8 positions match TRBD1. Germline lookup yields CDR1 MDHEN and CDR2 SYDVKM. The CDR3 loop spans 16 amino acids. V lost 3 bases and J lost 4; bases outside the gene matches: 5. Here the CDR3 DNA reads TGTGCCAGCAGTTTGTCAGGGGGCGGAGGGGCCAACGTCCTGACTTTC. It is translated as CASSLSGGGGANVLTF.